Below are 9 T cell receptor beta chains sequenced from a single sample in a study of blood T cell repertoires in COVID-19. Assay used: immunoSEQ multiplex PCR; TCRdb lists only in-frame clones, some missing. The sample includes 120,000 to 150,000 clones, around 87% of them seen just once. The source material was peripheral blood. The receptors derive from a man aged 50 to 59 who had recovered from COVID-19.

The chain joins TRBV5-1 to TRBJ1-1; a weak D match, TRBD1 (6 bases). CDR3 length: 14 amino acids. V was trimmed by 2 bases and J by 1 base, leaving 9 bases between them. Germline CDR1 and CDR2: SGHRS and YFSETQ. CDR3 sequence reads: CASSFEGENTEAFF. The CDR3 DNA reads TGCGCCAGCAGCTTCGAGGGGGAGAACACTGAAGCTTTCTTT.

This chain links TRBV18 with TRBJ2-2; 11 positions agree with TRBD2. The CDR3 totals 18 residues. CDR1 is KGHSH, CDR2 LQKENI, per germline. Germline trimming cut 1 base from V and 0 bases from J; bases unmatched to any gene: 4. CDR3 sequence: CASSPRTSGGTNTGELFF. CDR3 nucleotide sequence: TGTGCCAGCTCACCACGAACTAGCGGGGGTACGAACACCGGGGAGCTGTTTTTT.

The gene calls are TRBV5-1 and TRBJ2-5; TRBD2 matches 9 bases. The V segment lost 3 bases and the J segment 3 bases; nucleotides outside the gene matches: 3. The germline CDR1 and CDR2 sequences are SGHRS and YFSETQ. The CDR3 extends over 14 amino acids. CDR3 sequence: CASSSGTSKETQYF. The CDR3 DNA follows: TGCGCCAGCAGCTCCGGGACTAGCAAAGAGACCCAGTACTTC.

This rearrangement joins TRBV7-9 to TRBJ1-1; the D is unclear. This CDR3 region has 15 residues. With 0 bases removed from V and 3 bases from J, the gap between germline ends came to 11 bases. CDR1 is SEHNR, CDR2 FQNEAQ, per germline (reference sequence). The CDR3 reads CASSLAGGRDTEAFF. The CDR3 coding sequence is TGTGCCAGCAGCTTAGCGGGAGGTCGGGACACTGAAGCTTTCTTT.

The chain uses TRBV6-2 or TRBV6-3 and TRBJ2-7; possibly TRBD2 for D (5 bases). Germline V CDR1 and CDR2: MNHEY, SVGEGT. V lost 5 bases and J 5 bases, leaving 19 bases between the germline ends. This CDR3 contains 15 residues. The CDR3 nucleotides are TGTGCCAGCAGTCCCCGGGATGAACTTTGGGACGAGCAGTACTTC. Translation gives CASSPRDELWDEQYF.

V gene TRBV2 combines with J gene TRBJ2-2; 9 positions match TRBD1. The CDR3 is 15 residues long. CDR1 is SNHLY and CDR2 is FYNNEI in the germline V gene. The ends lost 4 bases at V and 8 bases at J; junction bases unmatched: 8. In DNA form, the CDR3 reads TGTGCCAGCAGTGCGGGGACAGGGCGATCGGGGGAGCTGTTTTTT. Its protein product is CASSAGTGRSGELFF.

This clone occurred many times. The junction does not match germline at one end; this may be a read error. The chain has TRBV7-7 and TRBJ2-2; 10 bases map to TRBD1. Germline V lookup: CDR1 SSHAT, CDR2 FNYEAQ (reference sequence). The CDR3 has 18 residues. CDR3 bases: TGTGCTAGCAGCCCCCGGGGGACAGGGGCCGGGAACACCGGGGAGCTGTTTTTT. Encoded protein: CASSPRGTGAGNTGELFF.

The rearrangement joins TRBV5-1 to TRBJ1-2, with TRBD1 matching 7 bases. The CDR3 extends over 13 amino acids. The ends lost 5 bases at V and 4 bases at J; junction bases unmatched: 5. Germline V gene data show CDR1 as SGHRS and CDR2 as YFSETQ. This CDR3 is CASRAGGGYGYTF. The CDR3 DNA is TGCGCCAGCAGGGCAGGGGGTGGCTATGGCTACACCTTC.

The chain employs TRBV6-5 and TRBJ1-2, with D unclear. This CDR3 region has 13 residues. V dropped 2 bases and J dropped 7 bases, with 11 bases sitting between them. CDR1 and CDR2 from the germline V gene are MNHEY and SVGAGI. The CDR3 sequence is CASSYQQDRGYTF. The DNA for the CDR3 is TGTGCCAGCAGTTACCAGCAGGATCGTGGCTACACCTTC.